A selection of T cell receptor beta chains follows, all from one sample in a study of early T cells in non-severe SARS-CoV-2 infection. TCRdb called the 5' RACE reads again in MiXCR, with one record for every CDR3 protein. The sample holds fewer than 30,000 distinct CDR3 sequences, 5% to 6.5% seen once. The sample consisted of whole blood. The receptors derive from an adult who was a healthcare worker with PCR-confirmed SARS-CoV-2 infection or an uninfected control (not recorded which). Both conserved end residues are part of each CDR3. Each record gives: V gene, CDR3 length, clone size, J gene, D gene, CDR3 DNA, CDR3 protein. The D gene is left open where the match is weak. Not every row has a clone size; where given, it reads once, few, many or a size class.

TRBV4-3	17	-	TRBJ2-1	-	TGCGCCAGCAGCCAGGAAAGAGTAACGGGTGCACACAATGAGCAGTTCTTC	CASSQERVTGAHNEQFF
TRBV27	14	few	TRBJ2-7	-	TGTGCCAGCAGCTCCGGGACGCCTTCCTACGAGCAGTACTTC	CASSSGTPSYEQYF
TRBV7-9	14	many	TRBJ2-2	-	TGTGCCAGCAGCTTAGTGTGGAACACCGGGGAGCTGTTTTTT	CASSLVWNTGELFF
TRBV20-1	17	medium-sized	TRBJ1-5	TRBD1	TGCAGTGCTAGAGCCGGGACAGGGGCGGGTAGCAATCAGCCCCAGCATTTT	CSARAGTGAGSNQPQHF
TRBV5-5	12	many	TRBJ1-1	-	TGTGCCAGCAGTTCTAAGAACACTGAAGCTTTCTTT	CASSSKNTEAFF
TRBV10-2	16	-	TRBJ2-3	TRBD2	TGCGCCAGCAGTGAGTCGGGACTAGGTTCGTCAGATACGCAGTATTTT	CASSESGLGSSDTQYF
TRBV2	13	-	TRBJ2-5	-	TGTGCCAGCAGGGTTAAACAGACAGAGACCCAGTACTTC	CASRVKQTETQYF
TRBV30	15	many	TRBJ1-1	TRBD1	TGTGCCTGGAGTGTTCTCGGCCAGGGGGGAACTGAAGCTTTCTTT	CAWSVLGQGGTEAFF
TRBV25-1	12	few	TRBJ2-5	-	TGTGCCAGCAGTGAAAGGAAGGAGACCCAGTACTTC	CASSERKETQYF
TRBV27	14	many	TRBJ2-7	TRBD2	TGTGCCAGCAGTTTCAAAGCGGGGGGCTACGAGCAGTACTTC	CASSFKAGGYEQYF
TRBV5-1	15	-	TRBJ2-7	-	TGCGCCAGCAGCTTGGGCGGGGATAGCTCCTACGAGCAGTACTTC	CASSLGGDSSYEQYF
TRBV5-1	16	many	TRBJ2-3	TRBD2	TGCGCCAGCAGCGACACTAGCGGGGGGGCCACAGATACGCAGTATTTT	CASSDTSGGATDTQYF
TRBV5-1	14	-	TRBJ2-3	TRBD2	TGCGCCAGCACCCTAGCGGGGGGCACAGATACGCAGTATTTT	CASTLAGGTDTQYF
TRBV6-2/TRBV6-3	13	few	TRBJ2-5	TRBD1	TGTGCCAGCCGGGACAGCGAGCCCAAGACCCAGTACTTC	CASRDSEPKTQYF
TRBV20-1	14	-	TRBJ1-1	-	TGCAGTGCTAGCGTGGAGGGCCTGGGCACTGAAGCTTTCTTT	CSASVEGLGTEAFF
TRBV5-5	17	medium-sized	TRBJ1-1	TRBD1	TGTGCCAGCAGCTCGTCGGGACAGGGGAAAAGGGACACTGAAGCTTTCTTT	CASSSSGQGKRDTEAFF
TRBV12-3/TRBV12-4	14	many	TRBJ1-2	-	TGTGCCAGCAGTTTTTCGGGAAGTAACTATGGCTACACCTTC	CASSFSGSNYGYTF
TRBV6-2/TRBV6-3	11	many	TRBJ2-7	-	TGTGCCAGCAGTGGGAGCTACGAGCAGTACTTC	CASSGSYEQYF
TRBV6-5	15	many	TRBJ1-1	-	TGTGCCAGCAGTTACCTGGCAGGGGAATACACTGAAGCTTTCTTT	CASSYLAGEYTEAFF
TRBV12-3/TRBV12-4	13	many	TRBJ1-1	-	TGTGCCAGCAGTTACAGGGTCAGGGCTGAAGCTTTCTTT	CASSYRVRAEAFF
TRBV24-1	11	-	TRBJ2-3	-	TGTGCCACCAGTAGCGGAGATACGCAGTATTTT	CATSSGDTQYF
TRBV20-1	17	many	TRBJ2-1	-	TGCAGTGCTAGAGATGTAACTGGGCTGAGTCAATACAATGAGCAGTTCTTC	CSARDVTGLSQYNEQFF
TRBV20-1	15	medium-sized	TRBJ2-1	TRBD1	TGCAGTGCTAGAGATCTAACAGGGGGCTTGTATGAGCAGTTCTTC	CSARDLTGGLYEQFF
TRBV5-5	13	-	TRBJ1-1	-	TGTGCCAGCAGCTTCGGTCTGCACACTGAAGCTTTCTTT	CASSFGLHTEAFF
TRBV11-3	17	few	TRBJ2-2	TRBD1	TGTGCCAGCAGCCTTTACGGCGGGACAGGGAACACCGGGGAGCTGTTTTTT	CASSLYGGTGNTGELFF
TRBV27	15	many	TRBJ2-2	TRBD1	TGTGCCAGCAGCCCGGGACAGGGTGGAACCGGGGAGCTGTTTTTT	CASSPGQGGTGELFF
TRBV18	13	many	TRBJ2-3	-	TGTGCCAGCTCACCCACTAGCACAGATACGCAGTATTTT	CASSPTSTDTQYF